Sequencing of this T cell receptor (beta chain) was carried out in a study of early T cells in non-severe SARS-CoV-2 infection. Overall study: Sequencing input comprised bulk RNA from unsorted whole blood; chain pairing was not available. Study-wide results and limits: A preference for anti-spike CD8 responses marked VDJdb matching, which missed private and CD4 specificities.

The protocol attached unique molecular identifiers to individual cDNA molecules. TCRdb reprocessed the 5' RACE reads via MiXCR and lists one record per CDR3 protein. The sample consists of 90,000 or so distinct CDR3 sequences, under 15% of them appearing once. Germline V lookup: CDR1 SNHLY, CDR2 FYNNEI. V lost 7 bases to trimming and J lost 6 bases, with 16 bases between them. The CDR3 contains 14 residues. Notes on this clonotype: What it binds is not known.

Sequencing was carried out using whole blood. The sequence came from an adult who was a healthcare worker with PCR-confirmed SARS-CoV-2 infection or an uninfected control (not recorded which). The chain links TRBV2 to TRBJ2-4; either TRBD1 or TRBD2 may supply D (5 bases each). The CDR3 DNA sequence: TGTGCCAGCAAGCCGGGGACCCAAGTAAACATTCAGTACTTC. The encoded protein is CASKPGTQVNIQYF.